This T cell receptor (beta chain) was sequenced in a study of control samples from healthy donors and cancer patients (dated by TCRdb to 2020 to 2021). Libraries were constructed by the immunoSEQ multiplex PCR assay. Not all clones reach the TCRdb copy of this immuneACCESS table, which keeps in-frame sequences only. Checked studies attribute under half of the gap to unresolved V genes and leave the rest unexplained. This sample comprises some 410,000 clones, approximately 90% of them detected only once. The ten largest clones take up around 6.5% of the sample. For this clone: Its antigen is not yet known. Per-base qualities were not stored, and no clone one base away is much larger.

V is shortened by 7 bases, J by 7 bases, and the region joining them spans 17 bases. There are 13 amino acids in the CDR3, from cysteine to phenylalanine inclusive. The kept DNA is CDR3 alone, 39 bases in frame from the first base. The chain is encoded by TRBV12-3 or TRBV12-4 joined to TRBJ2-7; the best D guess is TRBD2, with 7 bases matching. The sample taken for sequencing was PBMCs. The source of this sequence is a middle-aged man with head and neck cancer. Here the CDR3 is given as CASTGRGKGEQYF. The DNA is as follows: TGTGCCAGCACGGGGAGGGGGAAGGGAGAGCAGTACTTC.